This record concerns one TCR beta chain sequence. Antigen unknown. The libraries were made with immunoSEQ v3. Assay: immunoSEQ multiplex PCR; the TCRdb copy retains only in-frame clones and omits some. The repertoire holds some 60,000 clones, with 69% as singletons. Noted time point: pre-treatment sample, taken before nivolumab and TIL therapy. The CDR3 is 15 amino acids. This specimen comes from a study of TIL therapy for anti-PD-1-resistant metastatic lung cancer. Whole-study context: By whole-exome sequencing, median non-synonymous tumor mutation burden was more than 1.2 mutations per megabase.

Study-wide results and caveats: After infusion, TIL clonotypes partly replaced peripheral T cells and declined over months.

The receptor comes from a person aged 25 to 80 with non-small cell lung cancer. The rearrangement joins TRBV21-1 to TRBJ2-3; the listed D gene, TRBD1, was not tested against the DNA. TRBV21-1 is recorded as a pseudogene. Sequencing was performed on blood, taken at baseline. The chain's CDR3 is CASLSRTDPTDTQYF. Written as DNA, the CDR3 is TGTGCCAGCCTCTCTCGGACAGACCCCACAGATACGCAGTATTTT.